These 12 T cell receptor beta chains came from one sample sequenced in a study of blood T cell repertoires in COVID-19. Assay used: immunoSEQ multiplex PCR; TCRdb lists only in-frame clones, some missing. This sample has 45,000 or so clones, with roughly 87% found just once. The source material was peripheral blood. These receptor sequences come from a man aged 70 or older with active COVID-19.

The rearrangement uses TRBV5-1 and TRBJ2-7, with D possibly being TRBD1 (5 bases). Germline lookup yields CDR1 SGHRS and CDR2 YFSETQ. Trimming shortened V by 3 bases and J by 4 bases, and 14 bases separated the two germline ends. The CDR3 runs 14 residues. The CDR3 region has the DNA TGCGCCAGCAGCTCCGGGCCAGGGCAGTACGAGCAGTACTTC. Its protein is CASSSGPGQYEQYF.

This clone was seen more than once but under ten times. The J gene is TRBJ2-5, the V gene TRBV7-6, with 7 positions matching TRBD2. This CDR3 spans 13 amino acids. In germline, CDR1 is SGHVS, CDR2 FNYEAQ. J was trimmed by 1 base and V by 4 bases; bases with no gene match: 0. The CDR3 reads CASSWTSQETQYF. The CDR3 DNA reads TGTGCCAGCAGCTGGACTAGCCAAGAGACCCAGTACTTC.

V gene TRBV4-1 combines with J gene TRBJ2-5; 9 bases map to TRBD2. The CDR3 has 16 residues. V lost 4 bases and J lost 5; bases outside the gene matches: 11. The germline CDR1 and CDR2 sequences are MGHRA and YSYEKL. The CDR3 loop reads CASSPRAGGPLETQYF. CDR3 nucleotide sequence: TGCGCCAGCAGCCCCCGGGCGGGGGGGCCATTGGAGACCCAGTACTTC.

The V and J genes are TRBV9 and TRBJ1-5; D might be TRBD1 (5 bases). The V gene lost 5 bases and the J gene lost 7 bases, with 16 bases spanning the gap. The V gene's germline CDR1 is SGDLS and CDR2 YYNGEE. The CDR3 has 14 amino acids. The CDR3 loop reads CASSMNQGLQPQHF. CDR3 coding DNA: TGTGCCAGCAGTATGAATCAGGGTCTCCAGCCCCAGCATTTT.

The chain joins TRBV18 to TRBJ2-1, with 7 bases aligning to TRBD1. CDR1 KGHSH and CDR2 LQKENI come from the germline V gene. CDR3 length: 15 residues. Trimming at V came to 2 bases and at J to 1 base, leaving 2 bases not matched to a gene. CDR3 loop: CASSPRQGSYNEQFF. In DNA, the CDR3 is TGTGCCAGCTCACCAAGACAGGGTTCCTACAATGAGCAGTTCTTC.

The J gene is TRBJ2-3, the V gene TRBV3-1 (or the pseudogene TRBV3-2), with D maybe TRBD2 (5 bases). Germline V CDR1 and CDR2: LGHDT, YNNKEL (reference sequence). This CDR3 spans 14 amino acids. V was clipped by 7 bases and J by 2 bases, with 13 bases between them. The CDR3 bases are TGTGCCAGCACGAGGGCACGAGACACAGATACGCAGTATTTT. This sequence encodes CASTRARDTDTQYF.

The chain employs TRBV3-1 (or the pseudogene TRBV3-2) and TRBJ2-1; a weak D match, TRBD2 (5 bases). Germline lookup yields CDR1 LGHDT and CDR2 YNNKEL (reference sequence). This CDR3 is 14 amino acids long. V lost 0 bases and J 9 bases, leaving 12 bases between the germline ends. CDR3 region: CASSQDGGRREQFF. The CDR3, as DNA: TGTGCCAGCAGCCAAGATGGCGGGCGGCGTGAGCAGTTCTTC.

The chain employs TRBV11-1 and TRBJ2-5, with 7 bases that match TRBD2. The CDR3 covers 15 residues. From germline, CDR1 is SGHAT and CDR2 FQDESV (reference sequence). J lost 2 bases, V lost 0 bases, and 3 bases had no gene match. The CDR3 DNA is TGTGCCAGCAGCTTAGCGTTGGGGGGGCAAGAGACCCAGTACTTC. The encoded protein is CASSLALGGQETQYF.

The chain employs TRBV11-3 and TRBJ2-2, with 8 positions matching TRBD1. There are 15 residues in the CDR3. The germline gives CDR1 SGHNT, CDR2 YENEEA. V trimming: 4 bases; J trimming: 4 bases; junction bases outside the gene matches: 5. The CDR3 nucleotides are TGTGCCAGCAGCTCCGGACAGGGCACCACCGGGGAGCTGTTTTTT. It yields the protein CASSSGQGTTGELFF.

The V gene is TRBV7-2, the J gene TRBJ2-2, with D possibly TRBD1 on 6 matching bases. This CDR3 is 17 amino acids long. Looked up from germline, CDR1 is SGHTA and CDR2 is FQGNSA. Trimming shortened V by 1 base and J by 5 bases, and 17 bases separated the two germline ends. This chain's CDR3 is CASSLGLGAGATGELFF. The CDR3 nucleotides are TGTGCCAGCAGCTTAGGGTTAGGAGCAGGGGCGACCGGGGAGCTGTTTTTT. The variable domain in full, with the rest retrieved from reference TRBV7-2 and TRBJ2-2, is GAGVSQSPSNKVTEKGKDVELRCDPISGHTALYWYRQSLGQGLEFLIYFQGNSAPDKSGLPSDRFSAERTGGSVSTLTIQRTQQEDSAVYLCASSLGLGAGATGELFFGEGSRLTVL.

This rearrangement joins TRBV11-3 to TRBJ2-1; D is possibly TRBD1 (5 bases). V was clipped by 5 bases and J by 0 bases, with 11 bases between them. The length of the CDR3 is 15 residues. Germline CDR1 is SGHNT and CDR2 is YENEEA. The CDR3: CASSPQALSYNEQFF. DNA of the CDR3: TGTGCCAGCAGCCCACAGGCGCTCTCCTACAATGAGCAGTTCTTC.

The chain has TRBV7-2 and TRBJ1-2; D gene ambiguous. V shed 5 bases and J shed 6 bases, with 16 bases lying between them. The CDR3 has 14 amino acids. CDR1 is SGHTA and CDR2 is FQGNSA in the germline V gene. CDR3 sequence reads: CASSPGSVSDGYTF. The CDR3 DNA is TGTGCCAGCAGCCCGGGATCGGTTTCGGATGGCTACACCTTC.